This T cell receptor beta chain was identified during a study of blood T cell repertoires in COVID-19. Study-wide context: T cells, B-cell-depleted T cells, or PBMCs supplied cDNA or gDNA.

Per the original data handling: How many nucleated cells were present was estimated from reference gene primer amplification. Here immunoSEQ multiplex PCR was the method, and the copy in TCRdb shows in-frame clones only, minus some. The V and J calls and clone size were taken over from that table, and D and trimming were inferred from the DNA. Among about 120,000 clones listed, over 55% were seen once. Only one count was recorded for this clone. The sequencing sample was made of peripheral blood. The sequence derives from a woman between 65 and 79 years old with acute or convalescent COVID-19.

The CDR3 protein is CASSLVLAGSDEQYF. The CDR3 DNA sequence: TGTGCCAGCAGCTTAGTCCTAGCGGGGTCGGACGAGCAGTACTTC. The rearrangement uses TRBV7-2 and TRBJ2-7; TRBD2 matches at 9 bases. This CDR3 region has 15 residues. The J segment lost 5 bases and the V segment lost 1 base, leaving 6 bases of the junction unmatched. Germline CDR1 is SGHTA and CDR2 is FQGNSA.